A single T cell receptor (beta chain) is shown here with its context. The germline V gene has CDR1 MRHNA and CDR2 SNTAGT. The CDR3 contains 14 residues. V was pared by 6 bases and J by 6 bases, with 14 bases between. The sample comes from a study of blood T cell repertoires in COVID-19. At the level of the study: Both acute and convalescent COVID-19 samples were obtained from the United States, Italy and Spain. Nucleic acid was either cDNA or gDNA, and it came from T cells, B-cell-depleted T cells, or PBMCs.

Authors' methods: From reference gene primer amplification, estimates of nucleated cell counts were derived. The method was immunoSEQ multiplex PCR; TCRdb's version includes in-frame clones alone and lacks a portion of them. The DNA gave D and trimming, while V, J and clone size come from that table. The repertoire holds roughly 250,000 clones, with 84% as singletons. J is TRBJ2-2 and V is TRBV6-4; maybe TRBD2 (6 bases). Sequences were obtained from peripheral blood. The clonotype comes from a human donor in a cohort sampled during active COVID-19. The CDR3 DNA reads as TGTGCCAGCAGCCCCCCGGGAGTCCCCGGGGAGCTGTTTTTT. This encodes CASSPPGVPGELFF.